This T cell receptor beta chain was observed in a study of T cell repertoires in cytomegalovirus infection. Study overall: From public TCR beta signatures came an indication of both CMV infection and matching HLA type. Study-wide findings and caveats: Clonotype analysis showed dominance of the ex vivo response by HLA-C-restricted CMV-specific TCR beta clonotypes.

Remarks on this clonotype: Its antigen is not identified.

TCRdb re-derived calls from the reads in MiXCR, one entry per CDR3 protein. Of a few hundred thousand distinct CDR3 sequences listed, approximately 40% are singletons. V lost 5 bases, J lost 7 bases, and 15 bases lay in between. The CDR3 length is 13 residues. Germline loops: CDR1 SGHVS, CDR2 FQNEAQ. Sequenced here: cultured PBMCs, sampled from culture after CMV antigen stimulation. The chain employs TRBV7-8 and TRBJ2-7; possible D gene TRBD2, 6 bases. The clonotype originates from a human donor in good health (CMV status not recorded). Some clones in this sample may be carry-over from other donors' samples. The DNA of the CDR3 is TGTGCCAGCAGCCCCGGGACCCGGGGGGAGCAGTACTTC. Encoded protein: CASSPGTRGEQYF.